This T cell receptor (beta chain) comes out of a study of blood T cell repertoires in COVID-19. The wider study: From T cells, B-cell-depleted T cells, or PBMCs came the material, which was cDNA or gDNA.

Followed over time, Seattle patients had been enrolled while infection was active. The CDR3 is 13 amino acids. Germline V gives CDR1 KGHSH, CDR2 LQKENI. V was pared by 6 bases and J by 7 bases, with 5 bases of the junction left unmatched. In the original processing: Estimation of nucleated cell counts relied on the amplification of reference gene primers. The method was immunoSEQ multiplex PCR; TCRdb's version includes in-frame clones alone and lacks a portion of them. For V, J and clone size, that table is used; D and trimming come from the DNA. The sample includes hundreds of thousands of clones, 88% of them seen just once.

The sample was peripheral blood. The gene calls are TRBV18 and TRBJ2-1, with 8 bases matching TRBD1. The clonotype comes from a woman aged 70-85 years with COVID-19, enrolled during active disease. CDR3 bases: TGTGCCAGCTCCTGGACAGGGTTGAATGAGCAGTTCTTC. The encoded protein is CASSWTGLNEQFF.